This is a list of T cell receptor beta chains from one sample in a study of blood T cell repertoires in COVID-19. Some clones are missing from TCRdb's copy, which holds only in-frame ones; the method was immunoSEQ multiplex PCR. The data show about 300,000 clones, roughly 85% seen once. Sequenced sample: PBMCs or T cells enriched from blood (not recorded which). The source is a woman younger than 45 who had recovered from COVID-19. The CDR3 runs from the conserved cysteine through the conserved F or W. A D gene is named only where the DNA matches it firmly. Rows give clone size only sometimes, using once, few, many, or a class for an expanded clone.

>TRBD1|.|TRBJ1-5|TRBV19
TGTGCCAGTAGTACCTCGACAGGGGGCCTCGGGAGAAGCAATCAGCCCCAGCATTTT
CASSTSTGGLGRSNQPQHF
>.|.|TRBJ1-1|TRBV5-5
TGTGCCAGCAGCGGAGGAGCCACGAACACTGAAGCTTTCTTT
CASSGGATNTEAFF
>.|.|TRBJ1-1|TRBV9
TGTGCCAGCAGCGTACGGGACACTGAAGCTTTCTTT
CASSVRDTEAFF
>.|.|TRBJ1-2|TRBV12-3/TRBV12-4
TGTGCCAGCAGCCCCCCGGGGTATGGCTACACCTTC
CASSPPGYGYTF
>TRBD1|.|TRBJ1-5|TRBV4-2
TGTGCCAGCAGCCGGACCCGGGACAGCTCAATTCATTTT
CASSRTRDSSIHF
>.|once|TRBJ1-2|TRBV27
TGTGCCAGCAGTTTGGGCAGGCACTATGGCTACACCTTC
CASSLGRHYGYTF
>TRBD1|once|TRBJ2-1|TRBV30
TGTGCCTGGAGTGTCGACAGGGGTTACAATGAGCAGTTCTTC
CAWSVDRGYNEQFF
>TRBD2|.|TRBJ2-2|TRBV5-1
TGCGCCAGCAGCTCCGCGACTAGCGGCAACACCGGGGAGCTGTTTTTT
CASSSATSGNTGELFF
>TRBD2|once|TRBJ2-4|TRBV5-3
TGTGCCAGACCGTCTAGCGGGGCGCTGGGGACCAAAAACATTCAGTACTTC
CARPSSGALGTKNIQYF
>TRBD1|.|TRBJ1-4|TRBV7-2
TGTGCCAGCAGCTCGATACAGGGGGCTGGAGAAAAACTGTTTTTT
CASSSIQGAGEKLFF
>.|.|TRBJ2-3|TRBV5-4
TGTGCCAGCAGCTCCGTTACAGGGGGAGGGTTGGCGCAGTATTTT
CASSSVTGGGLAQYF
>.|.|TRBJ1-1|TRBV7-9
TGTGCCAGCAGCACCAGGACTTCGAACACTGAAGCTTTCTTT
CASSTRTSNTEAFF
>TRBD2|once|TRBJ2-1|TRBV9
TGTGCCAGCAGCGTGGAGCGGGGTGAGCAGTTCTTC
CASSVERGEQFF
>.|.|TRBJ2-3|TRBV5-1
TGCGCCAGCAGCCAACAGGGACCTAGCACAGATACGCAGTATTTT
CASSQQGPSTDTQYF
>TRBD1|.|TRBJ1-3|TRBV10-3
TGTGCCATCAGTTCCGGGACAGGGGTGGACACCATATATTTT
CAISSGTGVDTIYF
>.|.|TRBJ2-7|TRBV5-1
TGCGCCAGCAGCTTGGCCGGTCGCGAGCAGTACTTC
CASSLAGREQYF
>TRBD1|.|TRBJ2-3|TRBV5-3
TGTGCCAGAAGCCGGGACAGGGGGGGAGATACGCAGTATTTT
CARSRDRGGDTQYF